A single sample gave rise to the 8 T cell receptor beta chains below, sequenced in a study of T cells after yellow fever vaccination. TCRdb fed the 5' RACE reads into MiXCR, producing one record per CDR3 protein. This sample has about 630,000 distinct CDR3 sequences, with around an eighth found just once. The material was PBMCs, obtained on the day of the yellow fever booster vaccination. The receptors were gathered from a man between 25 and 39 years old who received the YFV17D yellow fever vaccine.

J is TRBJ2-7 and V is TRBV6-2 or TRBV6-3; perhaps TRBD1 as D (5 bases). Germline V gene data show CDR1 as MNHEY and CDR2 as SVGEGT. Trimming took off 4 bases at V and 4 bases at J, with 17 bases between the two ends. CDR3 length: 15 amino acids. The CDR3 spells CASSSPRWQGYEQYF. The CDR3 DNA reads TGTGCCAGCAGTTCGCCTAGGTGGCAGGGATACGAGCAGTACTTC.

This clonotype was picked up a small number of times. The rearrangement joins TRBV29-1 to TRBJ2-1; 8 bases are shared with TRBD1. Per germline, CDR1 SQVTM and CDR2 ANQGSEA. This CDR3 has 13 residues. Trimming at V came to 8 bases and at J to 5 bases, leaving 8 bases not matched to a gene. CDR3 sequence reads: CSTTGTGHNEQFF. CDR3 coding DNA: TGCAGCACAACCGGGACAGGCCACAATGAGCAGTTCTTC.

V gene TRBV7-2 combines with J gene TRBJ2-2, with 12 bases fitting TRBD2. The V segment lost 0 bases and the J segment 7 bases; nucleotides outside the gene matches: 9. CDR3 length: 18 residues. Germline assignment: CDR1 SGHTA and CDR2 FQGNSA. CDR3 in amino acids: CASSLALLAGGGFGELFF. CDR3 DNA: TGTGCCAGCAGCTTAGCGCTACTAGCGGGAGGTGGTTTCGGGGAGCTGTTTTTT.

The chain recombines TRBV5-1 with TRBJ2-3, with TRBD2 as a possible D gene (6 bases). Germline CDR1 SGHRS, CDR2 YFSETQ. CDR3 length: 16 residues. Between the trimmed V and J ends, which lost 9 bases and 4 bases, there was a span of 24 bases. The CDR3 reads CATKPSLAQGADTQYF. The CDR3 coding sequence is TGCGCCACAAAACCCTCTCTAGCGCAAGGGGCAGATACGCAGTATTTT.

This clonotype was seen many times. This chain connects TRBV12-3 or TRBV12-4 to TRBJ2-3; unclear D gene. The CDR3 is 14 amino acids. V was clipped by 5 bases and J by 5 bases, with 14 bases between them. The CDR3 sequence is CASSLNLPKDTQYF. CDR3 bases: TGTGCCAGCAGTCTAAACCTCCCCAAAGATACGCAGTATTTT.

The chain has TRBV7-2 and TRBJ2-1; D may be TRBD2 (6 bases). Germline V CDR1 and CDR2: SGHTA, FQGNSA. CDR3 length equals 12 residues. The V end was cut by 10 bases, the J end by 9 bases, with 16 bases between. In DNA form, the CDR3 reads TGTGCCAACCTTCACACTAGCCTTGAGCAGTTCTTC. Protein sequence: CANLHTSLEQFF.

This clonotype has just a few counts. The CDR3 protein is CAAQRREETQYF. DNA of the CDR3: TGTGCCGCTCAACGACGGGAAGAGACCCAGTACTTC. The chain has TRBV5-3 and TRBJ2-5; unclear D gene. TRBV5-3 is filed as an ORF, its function uncertain. The CDR3 is 12 residues long. V was shortened by 10 bases and J by 3 bases, with 13 bases between the two germline ends.

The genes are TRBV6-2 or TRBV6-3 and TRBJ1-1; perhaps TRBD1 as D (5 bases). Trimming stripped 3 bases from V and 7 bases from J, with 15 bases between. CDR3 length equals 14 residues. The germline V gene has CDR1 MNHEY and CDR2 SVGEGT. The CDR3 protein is CASSYLGEQNEAFF. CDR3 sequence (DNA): TGTGCCAGCAGTTATCTGGGGGAACAGAATGAAGCTTTCTTT.